This T cell receptor beta chain was sequenced in a study of T cell changes during pregnancy in multiple sclerosis. The V end lost 0 bases, the J end lost 4 bases, and 19 bases lay between the germline ends. This CDR3 region has 17 residues. Looked up from germline, CDR1 is SGHDN and CDR2 is FVKESK. Assay used: immunoSEQ multiplex PCR; TCRdb lists only in-frame clones, some missing. The sample holds around 88,000 clones, around 92% seen once. The chain couples TRBV14 to TRBJ2-7; D gene ambiguous. This clonotype was sampled from a female donor with multiple sclerosis, enrolled in a pregnancy study. This material consisted of peripheral blood, taken in the first trimester of pregnancy. This CDR3 reads CASSQEEMRGGTYEQYF. The CDR3 DNA sequence: TGTGCCAGCAGCCAAGAAGAAATGAGAGGCGGAACTTACGAGCAGTACTTC.